This TCR beta chain was observed in a study of monozygotic twins with inflammatory bowel disease. Study observations and caveats: Especially with disease activity, IBD patients had fewer clonotypes in common with others than healthy twins did. Comparison of concordant versus discordant twins revealed no difference in repertoire similarity, possibly due to limited power.

The TCR libraries each used total RNA (roughly 3,500 ng per library). Template switching incorporated UMIs with a 6-nucleotide sample barcode. Following a re-call of the 5' RACE reads, TCRdb has one entry per CDR3 protein and lacks DNA. Its clone listing holds 93,000 or so distinct CDR3 sequences. To note about this clonotype: What it binds is not known.

The clonotype comes from a human donor with ulcerative colitis or Crohn's disease, or a healthy co-twin of an affected twin (not recorded which). Sequencing was performed on blood.

The CDR3 spells CASSIDRASGQETQYF. This chain connects TRBV19 to TRBJ2-5; with no DNA, the TCRdb D assignment of TRBD2 cannot be verified. The germline V gene encodes CDR1 LNHDA and CDR2 SQIVND (reference sequence). The CDR3 runs 16 residues. Complete variable domain (other parts from reference TRBV19 and TRBJ2-5): DGGITQSPKYLFRKEGQNVTLSCEQNLNHDAMYWYRQDPGQGLRLIYYSQIVNDFQKGDIAEGYSVSREKKESFPLTVTSAQKNPTAFYLCASSIDRASGQETQYFGPGTRLLVL.